The present TCR beta chain was sequenced within a study of blood T cell repertoires in COVID-19 (TCRdb year 2020). Describing the broader study: The collaborator samples originated in the United States, Italy and Spain and spanned the acute and convalescent phases of COVID-19. The repertoires were made available in a free public database intended to serve as a resource for research on the immune response to SARS-CoV-2. Samples came from the ongoing ImmuneRACE study (first 160 participants) plus 1,254 subjects from 6 global collaborators. Nearly every sample came with metadata listing a de-identified subject ID, COVID-19 status, age in years and sex. Deeply sampled blood TCRbeta repertoires from subjects exposed to, actively infected with, or recovered from COVID-19 were included in the dataset. The material from the prospective study consisted of cDNA or gDNA derived from T cells, B-cell-depleted T cells, or PBMCs. Where HLA class I and class II types were available, the types were taken from metadata supplied by the sample provider, not from assay-based typing.

Collaborating institutions collected whole blood in K2EDTA tubes following their own protocols. For TCRbeta analysis, collaborators shipped samples as frozen whole blood, isolated PBMCs, or DNA extracted from either of those sample types. Beyond this particular receptor, the publication reports: The quantity of clinical and demographic metadata differed by source and by participant and was supplied without curation.

The immunoSEQ Assay, a bias-controlled multiplex PCR, was used to amplify TCRbeta CDR3 regions from genomic DNA. Regarding the original processing steps: The number of nucleated cells in each sample was estimated from the amplification of reference gene primers within the assay. To quantify the absolute abundance of each unique TCRbeta CDR3 rearrangement, sequence reads were collapsed and filtered. For each sample, productive Simpson clonality was calculated by taking the square root of Simpson's diversity index across productive rearrangements. The table comes from immuneACCESS by way of TCRdb, which keeps in-frame sequences with V and J called. Part of the clones is missing from these tables; in studies checked, under half for an unresolved V gene and the rest for unknown reasons. V, J and clone size were drawn from that table, and D and trimming were deduced from the DNA. For this sample the table gives about 330,000 clones, of which roughly 88% were detected only once. The ten largest make up roughly 4.1% of the sample.

There are 14 amino acids in the CDR3, from cysteine to phenylalanine inclusive. The retained sequence is limited to the CDR3, 42 bases, with the frame set at the first base. The germline V gene encodes CDR1 MGHDK and CDR2 SYGVNS. V loses 4 bases at its end and J loses 4 bases; junction bases beyond the gene matches: 7. A remark on this clone: Its antigen remains undetermined. The record has no base qualities; no much larger clone is one base away.

This receptor was identified in a woman aged 45 to 65 with active or convalescent COVID-19. Sequencing was done on a sample of peripheral blood. The rearranged segments are TRBV25-1 and TRBJ2-7; the junction holds 7 bases that match TRBD2. DNA sequence: TGTGCCAGCAGTGTGGGGACTACTGTATACGAGCAGTACTTC. Protein translation: CASSVGTTVYEQYF.